This T cell receptor beta chain was observed in a study of pediatric ulcerative colitis. Points from the study as a whole: In rectum, acute severe colitis had expanded clones and less diversity. A couple of rectal clonotypes were found only in ulcerative colitis patients, all of them.

The assay was run at survey level. TCRdb's table, derived via immunoSEQ multiplex PCR, lists solely in-frame clones and lacks some. The sample yields roughly 38,000 clones, around four fifths seen once. About this clone: Its target is unknown.

Ulcerative colitis patients received no immunosuppressive medication before the diagnostic colonoscopy. The sample taken for sequencing was blood. The source of this sequence is a girl aged 5-17 years with moderate ulcerative colitis.

The chain's CDR3 is CASSQTPGGMTEAFF. CDR3 in DNA: TGTGCCAGCAGCCAAACCCCGGGAGGGATGACTGAAGCTTTCTTT. The chain has TRBV7-2 and TRBJ1-1; no definite D call. The CDR3 covers 15 residues. Trimming stripped 5 bases from V and 5 bases from J, with 18 bases between. CDR1 and CDR2 from the germline V gene are SGHTA and FQGNSA.